This entry lists 26 T cell receptor beta chains sequenced from one sample in a study of T-cell reconstitution after alpha-beta-depleted transplantation in children. Researchers prepared the TCRbeta library using unique molecular identifiers, the study reports. TCRdb used MiXCR to reprocess the PCR reads, holding one entry per CDR3 protein. The table shows about 200,000 distinct CDR3 sequences, with under 8.5% occurring only once. The specimen was PBMCs, collected before TCRalphabeta/CD19-depleted stem cell transplant. These receptors were obtained from a boy aged 2-9 years with acute lymphoblastic leukemia, due to receive a stem cell transplant.

This clonotype has a count of ten or more. This chain links TRBV2 with TRBJ2-2; D might be TRBD1 (5 bases). Germline V gene lookup returns CDR1 SNHLY and CDR2 FYNNEI. V dropped 1 base and J dropped 0 bases, with 9 bases sitting between them. There are 16 residues in the CDR3. CDR3 loop: CASSEVGQANTGELFF. CDR3 DNA sequence: TGTGCCAGCAGTGAAGTCGGACAAGCGAACACCGGGGAGCTGTTTTTT.

This clonotype occurred a few times. The gene calls are TRBV12-3 or TRBV12-4 and TRBJ1-6, with a weak D call TRBD1 (6 bases). The CDR3 length is 13 residues. V gave up 6 bases and J gave up 7 bases, with 10 bases separating them. The CDR3 DNA follows: TGTGCCAGCAGGGGACAACCCAATTCACCCCTCCACTTT. Protein product: CASRGQPNSPLHF.

This clonotype was picked up many times. The CDR3 DNA is TGCGCCAGCAGCCAAGAAAGGGCTAGTAATACGCAGTATTTT. As protein: CASSQERASNTQYF. J is TRBJ2-3 and V is TRBV4-3; D is ambiguous. Looked up from germline, CDR1 is LGHNA and CDR2 is YSLEER. The germline V and J ends were trimmed by 0 bases and 7 bases, with 11 bases remaining between them. The CDR3 consists of 14 residues.

This clonotype occurred a few times. Written as DNA, the CDR3 is TGTGCCAGCACAGGGGCCCTAAGTTCCTACGAGCAGTACTTC. Protein product: CASTGALSSYEQYF. This sequence joins TRBV12-3 or TRBV12-4 and TRBJ2-7; tentatively, D is TRBD1 (6 bases). Trimming shortened V by 7 bases and J by 1 base, and 14 bases separated the two germline ends. The CDR3 covers 14 residues.

This clonotype was found many times. The rearrangement joins TRBV27 to TRBJ2-5, with no clear D. V shed 7 bases and J shed 5 bases, with 20 bases lying between them. This CDR3 comprises 15 residues. The V gene's germline CDR1 is MNHEY and CDR2 SMNVEV (reference sequence). The CDR3 DNA sequence: TGTGCCAGCAAAAGGCTCCTCTCCCTGCGTGAGACCCAGTACTTC. Its protein is CASKRLLSLRETQYF.

This clonotype was counted many times. This chain connects TRBV28 to TRBJ2-7, with TRBD1 matching 10 bases. Looked up from germline, CDR1 is MDHEN and CDR2 is SYDVKM. This CDR3 is built from 18 residues. Unmatched junction bases numbered 15, after V lost 2 bases and J lost 5 bases. The CDR3 bases are TGTGCCAGCAGTTTAACCTCTGGGACAGGGGCGACTACTGACGAGCAGTACTTC. It codes for CASSLTSGTGATTDEQYF. The full variable domain, its missing parts supplied by reference TRBV28 and TRBJ2-7, is DVKVTQSSRYLVKRTGEKVFLECVQDMDHENMFWYRQDPGLGLRLIYFSYDVKMKEKGDIPEGYSVSREKKERFSLILESASTNQTSMYLCASSLTSGTGATTDEQYFGPGTRLTVT.

This clonotype was counted a few times. V gene TRBV7-6 combines with J gene TRBJ1-6, with D tentatively TRBD1 (5 bases). The CDR3 has 15 amino acids. Trimming pared 7 bases from V and 7 bases from J, leaving 17 bases between. CDR1 is SGHVS and CDR2 is FNYEAQ in the germline V gene. The CDR3, as DNA: TGTGCCAGCACCTCGAACCCAGGGACCAATTCACCCCTCCACTTT. Encoded protein: CASTSNPGTNSPLHF. Looking up the rest from reference TRBV7-6 and TRBJ1-6 gives the full variable domain: GAGVSQSPRYKVTKRGQDVALRCDPISGHVSLYWYRQALGQGPEFLTYFNYEAQQDKSGLPNDRFSAERPEGSISTLTIQRTEQRDSAMYRCASTSNPGTNSPLHFGNGTRLTVT.

With respect to this clonotype: One end of the junction is discordant with germline, which a read error may explain. CDR3 coding DNA: TGTGCCAGCAGTGACTCGGCAGGGGGATACTCTGGCTACACCTTC. As protein: CASSDSAGGYSGYTF. V gene TRBV6-5 combines with J gene TRBJ1-2; 7 bases are shared with TRBD1. This CDR3 has 15 residues. CDR1 MNHEY and CDR2 SVGAGI come from the germline V gene.

This rearrangement joins TRBV12-3 or TRBV12-4 to TRBJ2-1, with 8 bases identical to TRBD2. V was clipped by 6 bases and J by 7 bases; unmatched bases: 8. This CDR3 has 14 amino acids. CDR3 residues: CASRTAGETNEQFF. DNA for the CDR3: TGTGCCAGCAGAACAGCGGGAGAAACAAATGAGCAGTTCTTC.

CDR3 sequence: CASSSGQARHEQFF. CDR3 DNA sequence: TGTGCCAGCAGTAGCGGACAGGCCCGGCATGAGCAGTTCTTC. The chain uses TRBV28 and TRBJ2-1; 7 nucleotides match TRBD1. Germline CDR1 MDHEN, CDR2 SYDVKM. The trim removed 5 bases at V and 8 bases at J, leaving 9 bases unmatched. This CDR3 has 14 residues.

This clonotype has a handful of counts. Likely a read error: the CDR3 ends without its conserved phenylalanine or tryptophan. The DNA is omitted, as the CDR3 cannot be located on it reliably, and the CDR3 follows TCRdb's listing. The chain links TRBV9 to TRBJ1-1. The CDR3 contains 9 residues when both ends are counted. Germline CDR1 reads SGDLS; CDR2 reads YYNGEE. The CDR3 is CASSVEAFR.

This clonotype was found a few times. The V gene is TRBV12-3 or TRBV12-4, the J gene TRBJ2-7; 8 bases are a match to TRBD2. J was trimmed by 7 bases and V by 5 bases; bases with no gene match: 13. The CDR3 consists of 15 residues. The CDR3 DNA is TGTGCCAGCAGTGGGGTCGAGACTAGCGCGGGGGAGCAGTACTTC. Protein sequence: CASSGVETSAGEQYF.

This clonotype was found many times. The chain joins TRBV5-6 to TRBJ1-4; TRBD1 matches at 7 bases. CDR1 and CDR2 from the germline V gene are SGHDT and YYEEEE. This CDR3 is built from 14 residues. Losses at the gene ends were 2 bases for V and 8 bases for J; bases not matched to a gene: 6. This CDR3 is CASSFRDSLEKLFF. As DNA, the CDR3 is TGTGCCAGCAGCTTTCGGGACAGCCTAGAAAAACTGTTTTTT.

This clonotype was seen many times. This chain links TRBV7-9 with TRBJ2-7, with TRBD1 as a possible D gene (6 bases). This CDR3 region has 13 residues. CDR1 is SEHNR and CDR2 is FQNEAQ in the germline V gene (reference sequence). With 5 bases removed from V and 5 bases from J, the gap between germline ends came to 13 bases. The CDR3 region has the DNA TGTGCCAGCAGCAACCGACAGGAGGACGAGCAGTACTTC. This sequence encodes CASSNRQEDEQYF.

This clonotype came up a few times. The chain employs TRBV7-8 and TRBJ1-4; 7 bases fit TRBD1. V lost 1 base, J lost 7 bases, and 6 bases stayed unmatched. The CDR3 is 15 residues long. CDR1 and CDR2 from the germline V gene are SGHVS and FQNEAQ. The CDR3 DNA sequence: TGTGCCAGCAGCTTAGGAGGGGGCTTGCCTGAAAAACTGTTTTTT. Protein sequence: CASSLGGGLPEKLFF.

This chain joins TRBV12-3 or TRBV12-4 and TRBJ1-1; TRBD1 matches at 9 bases. V was pared by 6 bases and J by 4 bases, with 3 bases of the junction left unmatched. The CDR3 runs 13 residues. The chain's CDR3 is CASRLTGGTEAFF. The CDR3 DNA reads TGTGCCAGCAGGCTGACAGGGGGCACTGAAGCTTTCTTT.

The chain joins TRBV28 to TRBJ1-6, with 10 positions matching TRBD1. V gave up 5 bases and J gave up 9 bases; unmatched junction bases: 19. The germline CDR1 and CDR2 sequences are MDHEN and SYDVKM. The CDR3 contains 19 residues. The CDR3 spells CASSPSGQGGRGFASPLHF. CDR3 in DNA: TGTGCCAGCAGTCCCTCAGGACAGGGGGGACGGGGGTTCGCTTCACCCCTCCACTTT.

This clonotype was observed many times. The rearrangement links TRBV29-1 to TRBJ2-6; TRBD1 is a possible D gene (5 bases). Deletions cut 4 bases from V and 0 bases from J, with 7 bases between. Germline V CDR1 and CDR2: SQVTM, ANQGSEA. The CDR3 runs 14 residues. In nucleotides, the CDR3 is TGCAGCGTTGGGACACTCTCTGGGGCCAACGTCCTGACTTTC. This sequence encodes CSVGTLSGANVLTF.

This clonotype was counted once. Given a much more abundant clone one base away, this may be a read error. The chain has TRBV6-1 and TRBJ1-2; 7 nucleotides line up with TRBD1. From germline, CDR1 is MNHNS and CDR2 SASEGT. The CDR3 length is 16 residues. Here the CDR3 reads CASRGSQGGPFYGFTF. CDR3 coding DNA: TGTGCCAGCAGGGGAAGTCAGGGGGGCCCGTTCTATGGCTTCACCTTC.

This clonotype appeared many times. The V gene is TRBV20-1, the J gene TRBJ2-2; a possible D gene is TRBD1 (5 bases). The V end lost 1 base, the J end lost 6 bases, and 15 bases lay between the germline ends. The CDR3 has 15 residues. Germline assignment: CDR1 DFQATT and CDR2 SNEGSKA (reference sequence). The CDR3 protein is CSARGPGAGAGELFF. The CDR3 region has the DNA TGCAGTGCTAGAGGCCCTGGGGCTGGGGCCGGGGAGCTGTTTTTT.

There are many counts of this clonotype. The genes are TRBV3-1 and TRBJ1-5, with D possibly being TRBD1 (6 bases). V was shortened by 0 bases and J by 6 bases, with 12 bases between the two germline ends. Germline values: CDR1 LGHDT, CDR2 YNNKEL (reference sequence). This CDR3 region has 15 residues. CDR3 nucleotides: TGTGCCAGCAGCCAAGATGTGAGGGGGATTCAGCCCCAGCATTTT. It codes for CASSQDVRGIQPQHF. The full variable domain, rest sourced from reference TRBV3-1 and TRBJ1-5, is DTAVSQTPKYLVTQMGNDKSIKCEQNLGHDTMYWYKQDSKKFLKIMFSYNNKELIINETVPNRFSPKSPDKAHLNLHINSLELGDSAVYFCASSQDVRGIQPQHFGDGTRLSIL.

This rearrangement joins TRBV7-2 to TRBJ2-3; 11 bases map to TRBD2. V dropped 5 bases and J dropped 0; count of bases not matched to a gene: 7. CDR1 and CDR2 (germline): SGHTA, FQGNSA. The CDR3 contains 17 residues. For the CDR3, the DNA is TGTGCCAGCAGCGCTCGACTAGCGGGGCCTAGCACAGATACGCAGTATTTT. It yields the protein CASSARLAGPSTDTQYF.

This clonotype was found many times. This chain uses TRBV29-1 with TRBJ1-3; D unresolved. CDR3 size: 13 residues. The V gene's germline CDR1 is SQVTM and CDR2 ANQGSEA. Trimming cost V 0 bases and J 4 bases, with 7 bases left between them. The CDR3 DNA reads as TGCAGCGTTGAAGATCGGCCAGGAAACACCATATATTTT. Encoded protein: CSVEDRPGNTIYF. The whole variable domain, remainder taken from reference TRBV29-1 and TRBJ1-3, is SAVISQKPSRDICQRGTSLTIQCQVDSQVTMMFWYRQQPGQSLTLIATANQGSEATYESGFVIDKFPISRPNLTFSTLTVSNMSPEDSSIYLCSVEDRPGNTIYFGEGSWLTVV.

The chain joins TRBV27 to TRBJ1-1, with D perhaps matching TRBD1 (6 bases). This CDR3 has 14 amino acids. V lost 1 base and J lost 1, with 7 bases in between. The germline gives CDR1 MNHEY, CDR2 SMNVEV (reference sequence). CDR3 bases: TGTGCCAGCAGTTTATACAGGGAGAACACTGAAGCTTTCTTT. Translation: CASSLYRENTEAFF.

V gene TRBV7-9 combines with J gene TRBJ2-1; D unclear. This CDR3 has 11 amino acids. V shed 10 bases and J shed 6 bases, with 10 bases lying between them. Per the germline V gene, CDR1 is SEHNR and CDR2 is FQNEAQ (reference sequence). The CDR3 nucleotides read TGTGCCACCGGACCCCTCAATGAGCAGTTCTTC. It yields the protein CATGPLNEQFF.

About this clonotype itself: The junction departs from the called germline gene at one end, perhaps through a read error. The chain combines TRBV7-7 with TRBJ2-5, with D perhaps matching TRBD1 (5 bases). The V gene's germline CDR1 is SSHAT and CDR2 FNYEAQ (reference sequence). CDR3 length: 15 amino acids. The DNA of the CDR3 is TGTGCTAGCAGCTTAAGTAGGGGATGGGGAGAGACCCAGTACTTC. As protein: CASSLSRGWGETQYF.